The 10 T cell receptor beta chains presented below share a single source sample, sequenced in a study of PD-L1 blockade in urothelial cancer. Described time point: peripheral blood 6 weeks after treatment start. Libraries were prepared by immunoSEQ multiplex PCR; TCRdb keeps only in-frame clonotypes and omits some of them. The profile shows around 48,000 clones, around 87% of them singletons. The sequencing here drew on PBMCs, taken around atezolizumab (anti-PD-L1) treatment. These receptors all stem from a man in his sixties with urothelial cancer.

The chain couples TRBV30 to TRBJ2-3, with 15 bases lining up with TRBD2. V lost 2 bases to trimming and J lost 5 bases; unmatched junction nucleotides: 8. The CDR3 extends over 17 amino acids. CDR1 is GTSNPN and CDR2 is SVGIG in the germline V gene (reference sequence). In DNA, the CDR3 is TGTGCCTGGAGTCCTGGACTAGCGGGGGGGCCAGAAGATACGCAGTATTTT. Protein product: CAWSPGLAGGPEDTQYF.

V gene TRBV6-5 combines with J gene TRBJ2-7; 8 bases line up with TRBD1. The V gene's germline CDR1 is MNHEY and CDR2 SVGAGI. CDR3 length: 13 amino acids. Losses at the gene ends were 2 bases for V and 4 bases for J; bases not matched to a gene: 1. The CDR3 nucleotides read TGTGCCAGCAGTTACGACAGGGGTTACGAGCAGTACTTC. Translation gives CASSYDRGYEQYF.

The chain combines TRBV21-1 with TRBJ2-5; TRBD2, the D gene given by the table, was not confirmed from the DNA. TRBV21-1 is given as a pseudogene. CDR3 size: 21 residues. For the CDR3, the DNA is TGTGCCAGCAGTTTGGCTCCCGACACCAAGGTGCGGGGGGCCATACCGGAGACCCAGTACTTC. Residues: CASSLAPDTKVRGAIPETQYF.

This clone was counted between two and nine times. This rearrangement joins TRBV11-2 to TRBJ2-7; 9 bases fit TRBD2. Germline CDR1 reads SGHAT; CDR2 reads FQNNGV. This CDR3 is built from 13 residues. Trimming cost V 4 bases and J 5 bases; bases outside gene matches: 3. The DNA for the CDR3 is TGTGCCAGCAGCTCAGGACTAGCGAACGAGCAGTACTTC. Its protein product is CASSSGLANEQYF.

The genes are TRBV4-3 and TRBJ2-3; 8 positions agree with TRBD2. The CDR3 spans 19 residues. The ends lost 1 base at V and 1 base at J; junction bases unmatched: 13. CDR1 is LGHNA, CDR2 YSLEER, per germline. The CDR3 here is CASSQVPNGGGGRTDTQYF. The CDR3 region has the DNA TGCGCCAGCAGCCAAGTCCCCAATGGGGGCGGGGGGCGCACAGATACGCAGTATTTT.

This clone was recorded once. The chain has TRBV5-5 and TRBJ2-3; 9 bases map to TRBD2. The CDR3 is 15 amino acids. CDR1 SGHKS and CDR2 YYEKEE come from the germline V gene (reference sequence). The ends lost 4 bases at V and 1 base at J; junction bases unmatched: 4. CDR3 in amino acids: CASSPSGGRTDTQYF. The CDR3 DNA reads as TGTGCCAGCAGCCCCAGCGGGGGGCGCACAGATACGCAGTATTTT. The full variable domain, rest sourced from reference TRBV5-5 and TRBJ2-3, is DAGVTQSPTHLIKTRGQQVTLRCSPISGHKSVSWYQQVLGQGPQFIFQYYEKEERGRGNFPDRFSARQFPNYSSELNVNALLLGDSALYLCASSPSGGRTDTQYFGPGTRLTVL.

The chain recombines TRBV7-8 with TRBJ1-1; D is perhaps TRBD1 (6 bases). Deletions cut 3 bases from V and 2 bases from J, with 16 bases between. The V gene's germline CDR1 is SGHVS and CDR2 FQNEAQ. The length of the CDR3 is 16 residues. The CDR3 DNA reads TGTGCCAGCAGCTTGTCCGGGACACCCTTAAACACTGAAGCTTTCTTT. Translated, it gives CASSLSGTPLNTEAFF.

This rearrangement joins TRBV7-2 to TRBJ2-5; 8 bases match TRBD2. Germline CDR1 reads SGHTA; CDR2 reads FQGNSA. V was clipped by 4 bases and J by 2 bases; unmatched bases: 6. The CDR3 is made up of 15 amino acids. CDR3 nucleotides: TGTGCCAGCAGCTCCATAGCGGGGCGTCAAGAGACCCAGTACTTC. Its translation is CASSSIAGRQETQYF.

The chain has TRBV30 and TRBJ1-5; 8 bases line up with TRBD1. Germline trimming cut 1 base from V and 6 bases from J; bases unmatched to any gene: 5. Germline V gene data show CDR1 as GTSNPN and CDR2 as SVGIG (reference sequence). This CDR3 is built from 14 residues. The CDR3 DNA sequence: TGTGCCTGGAGTGCGGACAGGGTGATTCAGCCCCAGCATTTT. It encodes CAWSADRVIQPQHF. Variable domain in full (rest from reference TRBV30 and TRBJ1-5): SQTIHQWPATLVQPVGSPLSLECTVEGTSNPNLYWYRQAAGRGLQLLFYSVGIGQISSEVPQNLSASRPQDRQFILSSKKLLLSDSGFYLCAWSADRVIQPQHFGDGTRLSIL.

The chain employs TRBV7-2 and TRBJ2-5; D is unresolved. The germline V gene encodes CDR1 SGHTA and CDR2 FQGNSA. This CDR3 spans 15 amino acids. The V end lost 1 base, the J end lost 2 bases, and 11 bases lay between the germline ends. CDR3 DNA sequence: TGTGCCAGCAGCTTAGGGGCCTACCGTCAAGAGACCCAGTACTTC. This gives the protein CASSLGAYRQETQYF.